The source of this T cell receptor (beta chain) is a study of T cell responses to AZD1222 COVID-19 vaccine. V dropped 5 bases and J dropped 5; count of bases not matched to a gene: 6. This CDR3 comprises 15 residues. Per germline, CDR1 SGHDN and CDR2 FVKESK. Broader study findings: Breadth and depth of Spike-specific TCRs rose after two AZD1222 doses. Seropositive AZD1222 recipients at baseline numbered only five or six. Sampled repertoires all dated from after the peak T cell response.

TCRdb's copy holds only in-frame clones and misses some; the assay was immunoSEQ multiplex PCR. The repertoire includes some 96,000 clones, roughly 86% of them detected once, and 4% to 5% sits in the top ten. Concerning this clone: Its antigen remains unknown.

The receptor's source is an adult in good health. The sequenced sample was peripheral blood, obtained on day 0 of MenACWY control vaccination. The J gene is TRBJ2-7, the V gene TRBV14; 13 positions agree with TRBD2. In nucleotides, the CDR3 is TGTGCCAGCAGCTGGACTAGCGGGGGAGGCAACGAGCAGTACTTC. Amino acids: CASSWTSGGGNEQYF.